One T cell receptor beta chain is described in this entry. This clonotype was counted only a few times. Its antigen target is currently unknown. The input lacks base qualities; no much larger clone sits a single base away. The germline V gene (reference sequence) provides CDR1 DFQATT and CDR2 SNEGSKA. The cysteine opens and the phenylalanine closes a CDR3 of 16 amino acids. The only DNA kept is the CDR3, 48 bases in frame from the first base. Trimming removed 5 bases from V and 0 bases from J, leaving 17 bases between the germline ends. This entry comes from a study of CD8 T cells in ankylosing spondylitis (dated by TCRdb to about 2017). In terms of the full investigation: The study set out to find disease-linked TCR variants by profiling T cell receptor beta repertoires in ankylosing spondylitis patients and healthy donors. In total, the full study cohort was made up of over a hundred healthy donors and 25 ankylosing spondylitis patients. Peripheral blood was sampled, and synovial fluid was also collected from ankylosing spondylitis patients. Paper-wide results and their limitations: A TCR beta motif made up of seven or eight highly homologous amino acid variants appeared to be characteristic of blood from ankylosing spondylitis patients. The disease-linked clones were reported as significantly enriched in matched synovial fluid samples from ankylosing spondylitis patients. The disease-linked clones showed a CD8+ phenotype and occurred at relatively low frequencies in peripheral blood. Some of the motif variants had been reported before in the synovial fluid and blood of reactive arthritis patients, a finding that suggests common disease-initiation mechanisms.

The data were produced on an Illumina HiSeq 2500. Quantitative 5'-RACE with molecular barcodes was used to prepare TCR beta libraries. The original pipeline was this. A new computational method, built on a probabilistic model of VDJ rearrangement, was used to identify disease-linked TCR variants. The public reads were run again by TCRdb, first through fastp at Q25 and then through MiXCR, and only productive beta chains were kept. Each record represents a unique CDR3 protein, reported with the most common genes and DNA among its rows. TCRdb's processing, not the authors' own work, is the source of the V and J calls. The sample data list hundreds of thousands of distinct CDR3 sequences, and around 20% of these were observed just once. Around 8% of the sample rests with the top ten.

The chain was built from TRBV20-1 and TRBJ2-1; the D gene is not confidently resolved. The sequenced sample was blood, either unsorted or a sorted T cell fraction (not recorded which). This receptor was identified in a male donor with ankylosing spondylitis or in good health (not recorded which). The DNA sequence reads TGCAGTGCTTTATCCGGACGGCAGAGCTCCTACAATGAGCAGTTCTTC. This sequence encodes CSALSGRQSSYNEQFF.